These 23 T cell receptor beta chains came from one sample sequenced in a study of T cell repertoires in cytomegalovirus infection. TCRdb redid the calling of the reads with MiXCR, one entry per CDR3 protein. The sample contains fewer than 250,000 distinct CDR3 sequences, roughly 20% of which appear only once. Sequenced input: CD8+ T cells from PBMCs. The receptors come from a human donor in good health (CMV status not recorded). Some clones in this sample may be carry-over from other donors' samples.

This clonotype was observed a few times. J is TRBJ2-3 and V is TRBV7-9; TRBD1 might be the D (6 bases). This CDR3 contains 15 residues. Germline CDR1 SEHNR, CDR2 FQNEAQ (reference sequence). V gave up 5 bases and J gave up 2 bases, with 14 bases separating them. This CDR3 reads CASSHWTDITDTQYF. The CDR3 DNA reads as TGTGCCAGCAGCCATTGGACAGATATCACAGATACGCAGTATTTT.

This rearrangement joins TRBV5-1 to TRBJ2-1, with a weak D call TRBD1 (5 bases). Germline V CDR1 and CDR2: SGHRS, YFSETQ. The CDR3 has 17 residues. The V gene lost 4 bases and the J gene lost 3 bases, with 20 bases spanning the gap. The CDR3 reads CASSLEPQGSYYNEQFF. The CDR3 bases are TGCGCCAGCAGCCTGGAACCCCAGGGTTCCTACTACAATGAGCAGTTCTTC.

This clonotype was counted between two and nine times. V is TRBV20-1 and J is TRBJ2-5; 10 bases are a match to TRBD1. V lost 5 bases and J lost 4; bases outside the gene matches: 1. Per germline, CDR1 DFQATT and CDR2 SNEGSKA (reference sequence). The CDR3 is made up of 12 amino acids. Written as DNA, the CDR3 is TGCAGTGCTTGGACAGGGGGAGAGACCCAGTACTTC. It is translated as CSAWTGGETQYF.

This clonotype showed up many times. This chain uses TRBV2 with TRBJ2-1, with 7 bases aligning to TRBD2. V dropped 4 bases and J dropped 3; count of bases not matched to a gene: 3. The CDR3 covers 14 residues. Germline V gene lookup returns CDR1 SNHLY and CDR2 FYNNEI. CDR3 loop: CASSGGGYYNEQFF. For the CDR3, the DNA is TGTGCCAGCAGTGGGGGGGGATACTACAATGAGCAGTTCTTC.

This clonotype was picked up a small number of times. V and J are TRBV12-3 or TRBV12-4 and TRBJ2-1; TRBD2 matches at 12 bases. The CDR3 totals 15 residues. V lost 3 bases, J lost 8 bases, and 5 bases stayed unmatched. CDR3 bases: TGTGCCAGCAGTTTCCTAGCGGGGGGGCGGGATGAGCAGTTCTTC. Its translation: CASSFLAGGRDEQFF.

This chain joins TRBV28 and TRBJ2-1; D uncertain. Trimming shortened V by 6 bases and J by 1 base, and 13 bases separated the two germline ends. There are 15 residues in the CDR3. Germline assignment: CDR1 MDHEN and CDR2 SYDVKM. The chain's CDR3 is CASRPTIGSYNEQFF. The CDR3 nucleotides read TGTGCCAGCAGGCCCACTATAGGGTCCTACAATGAGCAGTTCTTC.

The table lists this clonotype with many counts. V gene TRBV30 combines with J gene TRBJ1-1; the D gene is possibly TRBD1 (5 bases). The CDR3 has 13 residues. Germline V CDR1 and CDR2: GTSNPN, SVGIG (reference sequence). The V end lost 8 bases, the J end lost 5 bases, and 18 bases lay between the germline ends. The CDR3 protein is CAIEKGGATEAFF. The CDR3 region has the DNA TGTGCCATCGAGAAGGGAGGGGCGACTGAAGCTTTCTTT.

This clonotype was observed at least ten times. The chain uses TRBV28 and TRBJ2-7; D not certain. There are 10 residues in the CDR3. The germline V and J ends were trimmed by 5 bases and 4 bases, with 3 bases remaining between them. Germline V lookup: CDR1 MDHEN, CDR2 SYDVKM. CDR3 DNA sequence: TGTGCCAGCAGTAATTACGAGCAGTACTTC. The encoded protein is CASSNYEQYF. Filled out from reference TRBV28 and TRBJ2-7, the complete variable domain reads DVKVTQSSRYLVKRTGEKVFLECVQDMDHENMFWYRQDPGLGLRLIYFSYDVKMKEKGDIPEGYSVSREKKERFSLILESASTNQTSMYLCASSNYEQYFGPGTRLTVT.

This clonotype has just a few counts. This chain uses TRBV7-9 with TRBJ2-7, with 7 bases lining up with TRBD1. Per germline, CDR1 SEHNR and CDR2 FQNEAQ (reference sequence). The CDR3 is made up of 14 amino acids. The trim removed 4 bases at V and 1 base at J, leaving 4 bases unmatched. The CDR3: CASSSTRGSYEQYF. Written as DNA, the CDR3 is TGTGCCAGCAGCTCGACCAGGGGGTCCTACGAGCAGTACTTC.

This clonotype was seen at least ten times. This chain joins TRBV4-1 and TRBJ1-1; no reliable D call. From germline, CDR1 is MGHRA and CDR2 YSYEKL. The CDR3 length is 15 residues. Trimming removed 4 bases at V and 0 bases at J, with 12 bases between. CDR3 residues: CASSPLVSLNTEAFF. CDR3 nucleotides: TGCGCCAGCAGCCCCCTGGTCAGCCTGAACACTGAAGCTTTCTTT.

This chain joins TRBV7-9 and TRBJ1-2; D gene unclear. This CDR3 region has 13 residues. V lost 7 bases, J lost 5 bases, and 14 bases lay in between. CDR1 and CDR2 (germline): SEHNR, FQNEAQ (reference sequence). The DNA for the CDR3 is TGTGCCAGCACTACGGGGATCGGGTATGGCTACACCTTC. This translates into CASTTGIGYGYTF.

This clonotype has a count of ten or more. This chain connects TRBV7-9 to TRBJ2-1; 10 positions match TRBD2. Germline CDR1 and CDR2: SEHNR and FQNEAQ (reference sequence). The trim removed 3 bases at V and 8 bases at J, leaving 19 bases unmatched. CDR3 size: 19 residues. The CDR3 coding sequence is TGTGCCAGCAGCTTCCCGGGGGGGTGGGCTAGCGGGGGAGTCGATGAGCAGTTCTTC. Translated, it gives CASSFPGGWASGGVDEQFF.

This clonotype occurred a few times. This chain joins TRBV10-3 and TRBJ2-2; 10 bases map to TRBD2. CDR3 length equals 18 residues. Trimming took 3 bases from V and 0 from J; bases not matched to a gene: 7. Germline V lookup: CDR1 ENHRY, CDR2 SYGVKD. The CDR3 here is CAISDFLAGDTNTGELFF. CDR3 nucleotide sequence: TGTGCCATCAGTGATTTCCTAGCGGGGGACACGAACACCGGGGAGCTGTTTTTT.

This clonotype appeared a few times. The chain uses TRBV2 and TRBJ1-5; D perhaps matches TRBD1 (5 bases). Between the trimmed V and J ends, which lost 2 bases and 3 bases, there was a span of 14 bases. The CDR3 length is 16 residues. Germline CDR1 and CDR2: SNHLY and FYNNEI. The CDR3 here is CASSEHIGTANQPQHF. CDR3 DNA: TGTGCCAGCAGTGAACATATAGGGACGGCCAATCAGCCCCAGCATTTT.

This sequence joins TRBV28 and TRBJ2-3, with 7 nucleotides matching TRBD1. The CDR3 sequence is 11 residues long. Trimming at V came to 5 bases and at J to 11 bases, leaving 4 bases not matched to a gene. Germline CDR1 reads MDHEN; CDR2 reads SYDVKM. The CDR3 region has the DNA TGTGCCAGCAGTCGGACAGGCGGGCAGTATTTT. It yields the protein CASSRTGGQYF. Drawing the rest from reference TRBV28 and TRBJ2-3, the complete variable domain is DVKVTQSSRYLVKRTGEKVFLECVQDMDHENMFWYRQDPGLGLRLIYFSYDVKMKEKGDIPEGYSVSREKKERFSLILESASTNQTSMYLCASSRTGGQYFGPGTRLTVL.

This clonotype was seen at least ten times. This chain joins TRBV28 and TRBJ2-5; D not certain. The CDR3 has 15 residues. Germline values: CDR1 MDHEN, CDR2 SYDVKM. Trimming left V 0 bases short and J 1 base short, with 9 bases between. CDR3 amino acids: CASSLWGNFQETQYF. CDR3 bases: TGTGCCAGCAGTTTATGGGGAAACTTCCAAGAGACCCAGTACTTC.

This clonotype was seen repeatedly, ten times or more. The rearrangement uses TRBV7-6 and TRBJ2-5, with a possible D match to TRBD2 (6 bases). The CDR3 extends over 13 amino acids. V shed 5 bases and J shed 5 bases, with 12 bases lying between them. Germline V gives CDR1 SGHVS, CDR2 FNYEAQ. This CDR3 reads CASSPDYWETQYF. The CDR3 bases are TGTGCCAGCAGCCCGGACTACTGGGAGACCCAGTACTTC.

This clonotype was picked up a small number of times. The genes are TRBV12-5 and TRBJ1-4, with D unclear. Trimming took off 8 bases at V and 12 bases at J, with 7 bases between the two ends. This CDR3 has 9 residues. The germline CDR1 and CDR2 sequences are LGHNT and FRNRAP. The CDR3 spells CASRGELFF. The CDR3 nucleotides read TGTGCTAGTCGGGGTGAACTGTTTTTT.

The chain is built from TRBV27 and TRBJ2-4, with D possibly called TRBD1 or TRBD2 (5 bases each). Germline V lookup: CDR1 MNHEY, CDR2 SMNVEV (reference sequence). CDR3 length equals 15 residues. V was cut by 5 bases and J by 2 bases, with 13 bases left in between. The CDR3 bases are TGTGCCAGCAGTCCCGGGACGGCCTCCAAAAACATTCAGTACTTC. This gives the protein CASSPGTASKNIQYF.

The genes are TRBV20-1 and TRBJ2-3, with 10 bases that match TRBD1. Germline V gene data show CDR1 as DFQATT and CDR2 as SNEGSKA (reference sequence). V was clipped by 0 bases and J by 5 bases; unmatched bases: 5. The CDR3 runs 15 residues. This chain's CDR3 is CSAREGTGVGDTQYF. The CDR3 coding sequence is TGCAGTGCTAGAGAGGGGACAGGGGTGGGAGATACGCAGTATTTT.

The rearrangement uses TRBV20-1 and TRBJ2-7; D could derive from TRBD1 or TRBD2 (6 bases each). CDR3 length: 12 residues. V shed 3 bases and J shed 6 bases, with 12 bases lying between them. Germline V gene data show CDR1 as DFQATT and CDR2 as SNEGSKA (reference sequence). In DNA form, the CDR3 reads TGCAGTGCTAGGAGTCGGGGGCCCGAGCAGTACTTC. It is translated as CSARSRGPEQYF.

The V and J genes are TRBV29-1 and TRBJ1-2, with TRBD1 matching 8 bases. This CDR3 has 15 residues. V was clipped by 4 bases and J by 4 bases; unmatched bases: 11. The germline V gene has CDR1 SQVTM and CDR2 ANQGSEA. The CDR3 loop reads CSVAGGESAGYGYTF. The CDR3 DNA reads TGCAGCGTTGCAGGGGGCGAGAGTGCGGGCTATGGCTACACCTTC.

J is TRBJ2-7 and V is TRBV20-1, with 9 positions matching TRBD2. Unmatched junction bases numbered 16, after V lost 7 bases and J lost 0 bases. In germline, CDR1 is DFQATT, CDR2 SNEGSKA (reference sequence). This CDR3 comprises 17 residues. The CDR3 DNA follows: TGCAGTGTTAGGAATCCGACGCGGGGGGGAAGCTCCTACGAGCAGTACTTC. It specifies CSVRNPTRGGSSYEQYF.